The next 17 T cell receptor beta chains were all read from a single sample in a study of cytomegalovirus exposure and HLA in healthy donors. PCR employed 60 Vbeta and 13 Jbeta primers. Some clones are missing from TCRdb's copy, which holds only in-frame ones; the method was immunoSEQ multiplex PCR. The sample records 100,000 or so clones, roughly 76% being singletons. The material sequenced was PBMCs. These receptors originate from a woman aged 40-49 years in good health and CMV-seropositive.

The rearrangement joins TRBV7-9 to TRBJ2-5; maybe TRBD2 (5 bases). Germline assignment: CDR1 SEHNR and CDR2 FQNEAQ (reference sequence). Deletions cut 5 bases from V and 7 bases from J, with 14 bases between. The CDR3 spans 13 residues. The CDR3 DNA sequence: TGTGCCAGCAGCCGGACCTTAGAGGGGACCCAGTACTTC. It encodes CASSRTLEGTQYF.

The V gene is TRBV30, the J gene TRBJ1-1; 9 bases agree with TRBD1. V was pared by 4 bases and J by 3 bases, with 12 bases of the junction left unmatched. The CDR3 runs to 16 residues. The V gene's germline CDR1 is GTSNPN and CDR2 SVGIG (reference sequence). The CDR3 bases are TGTGCCTGGACTAGAAGTTACAGGGGGCGCGACACTGAAGCTTTCTTT. It encodes CAWTRSYRGRDTEAFF. The variable domain in full, with the rest retrieved from reference TRBV30 and TRBJ1-1, is SQTIHQWPATLVQPVGSPLSLECTVEGTSNPNLYWYRQAAGRGLQLLFYSVGIGQISSEVPQNLSASRPQDRQFILSSKKLLLSDSGFYLCAWTRSYRGRDTEAFFGQGTRLTVV.

The genes are TRBV4-2 and TRBJ1-2; 10 bases are a match to TRBD1. The germline V gene has CDR1 LGHNA and CDR2 YNFKEQ. The ends lost 5 bases at V and 2 bases at J; junction bases unmatched: 5. The CDR3 length is 15 residues. Here the CDR3 reads CASSARDRGNYGYTF. Written as DNA, the CDR3 is TGTGCCAGCAGCGCACGGGACAGGGGCAACTATGGCTACACCTTC.

The chain joins TRBV30 to TRBJ1-4, with TRBD1 as a possible D gene (6 bases). The CDR3 extends over 13 amino acids. Germline lookup yields CDR1 GTSNPN and CDR2 SVGIG (reference sequence). V was clipped by 2 bases and J by 6 bases, with 10 bases between them. DNA of the CDR3: TGTGCCTGGAGTACAGGGATGGATGAAAAACTGTTTTTT. Translating it yields CAWSTGMDEKLFF.

The chain links TRBV5-1 to TRBJ1-5; possibly TRBD1 for D (5 bases). The CDR3 loop spans 13 amino acids. V was clipped by 8 bases and J by 5 bases, with 14 bases between them. Germline CDR1 reads SGHRS; CDR2 reads YFSETQ. This chain's CDR3 is CARDPGWHQPQHF. CDR3 sequence (DNA): TGCGCCAGGGACCCAGGGTGGCATCAGCCCCAGCATTTT. Full variable domain (outside the CDR3, taken from reference TRBV5-1 and TRBJ1-5): KAGVTQTPRYLIKTRGQQVTLSCSPISGHRSVSWYQQTPGQGLQFLFEYFSETQRNKGNFPGRFSGRQFSNSRSEMNVSTLELGDSALYLCARDPGWHQPQHFGDGTRLSIL.

V usage is TRBV4-1 and J usage is TRBJ2-1; D call uncertain. Trimming removed 6 bases at V and 3 bases at J, with 3 bases between. The CDR3 is 11 residues long. Germline V gene sequence: CDR1 MGHRA, CDR2 YSYEKL. This chain's CDR3 is CASRRYNEQFF. The CDR3 coding sequence is TGCGCCAGCAGGCGCTACAATGAGCAGTTCTTC.

This clone came up a few times. V and J are TRBV7-9 and TRBJ2-5; 9 bases match TRBD1. Germline V lookup: CDR1 SEHNR, CDR2 FQNEAQ (reference sequence). CDR3 length: 17 amino acids. The trim removed 3 bases at V and 2 bases at J, leaving 10 bases unmatched. The CDR3 reads CASSLGRRGTGQETQYF. In DNA, the CDR3 is TGTGCCAGCAGCTTGGGCAGGAGGGGGACAGGGCAAGAGACCCAGTACTTC.

The rearrangement links TRBV10-3 to TRBJ2-5; TRBD1 matches 7 bases. The germline V gene encodes CDR1 ENHRY and CDR2 SYGVKD. The CDR3 spans 12 residues. The junction had 5 bases not matched to a gene; V was cut back by 9 bases and J by 4 bases. The CDR3 coding sequence is TGTGCCATTAACGCAGGGGGAGAGACCCAGTACTTC. It yields the protein CAINAGGETQYF.

This clone was observed a single time. CDR3 bases: TGTGCCACCTCAAGCCGGGGATCCATGAACACTGAAGCTTTCTTT. Translated: CATSSRGSMNTEAFF. This chain links TRBV7-2 with TRBJ1-1; D unresolved. V shed 10 bases and J shed 0 bases, with 18 bases lying between them. Germline CDR1 is SGHTA and CDR2 is FQGNSA. This CDR3 has 15 amino acids.

As DNA, the CDR3 is TGCAGCGCCGGGACAGGGGGCTGGGAGCTGTTTTTT. Translating it yields CSAGTGGWELFF. J is TRBJ2-2 and V is TRBV29-1; 12 bases are a match to TRBD1. This CDR3 has 12 amino acids. Germline V gives CDR1 SQVTM, CDR2 ANQGSEA. The V segment lost 7 bases and the J segment 9 bases; nucleotides outside the gene matches: 3.

This clone was observed a single time. The V call is TRBV27, the J call TRBJ2-5; D is unclear. Germline V gives CDR1 MNHEY, CDR2 SMNVEV (reference sequence). Trimming took 0 bases from V and 0 from J, leaving 14 bases between them. This CDR3 is 17 amino acids long. CDR3 sequence reads: CASSLSENGLYQETQYF. The CDR3 DNA reads TGTGCCAGCAGTTTATCGGAGAACGGATTGTACCAAGAGACCCAGTACTTC.

The rearrangement joins TRBV2 to TRBJ1-1; 8 bases agree with TRBD1. CDR1 is SNHLY, CDR2 FYNNEI, per germline. Germline trimming cut 4 bases from V and 1 base from J; bases unmatched to any gene: 2. CDR3 size: 14 residues. CDR3 protein: CASSVTGANTEAFF. DNA for the CDR3: TGTGCCAGCAGTGTGACAGGGGCGAACACTGAAGCTTTCTTT.

The V and J genes are TRBV7-2 and TRBJ2-2; 9 bases map to TRBD2. The CDR3 totals 16 residues. The trim removed 0 bases at V and 5 bases at J, leaving 4 bases unmatched. CDR1 SGHTA and CDR2 FQGNSA come from the germline V gene. CDR3 sequence: CASSLAIAGVTGELFF. CDR3 nucleotide sequence: TGTGCCAGCAGCTTAGCGATAGCGGGGGTTACCGGGGAGCTGTTTTTT.

The chain joins TRBV7-2 to TRBJ2-1, with 9 bases matching TRBD2. CDR1 is SGHTA, CDR2 FQGNSA, per germline. This CDR3 contains 13 residues. J gave up 9 bases and V 3 bases, and 3 bases lay outside the gene matches. DNA of the CDR3: TGTGCCAGCAGCTTGGGACTAGCACGTGAGCAGTTCTTC. Protein: CASSLGLAREQFF. The complete variable domain, with remaining parts taken from reference TRBV7-2 and TRBJ2-1, reads GAGVSQSPSNKVTEKGKDVELRCDPISGHTALYWYRQSLGQGLEFLIYFQGNSAPDKSGLPSDRFSAERTGGSVSTLTIQRTQQEDSAVYLCASSLGLAREQFFGPGTRLTVL.

This clone was recorded a few times. The rearrangement links TRBV30 to TRBJ2-2; D call uncertain. This CDR3 region has 14 residues. The V and J ends lost 3 bases and 1 base respectively, with 9 bases between them. Germline V CDR1 and CDR2: GTSNPN, SVGIG (reference sequence). DNA for the CDR3: TGTGCCTGGAGGGCACAGCTGAACACCGGGGAGCTGTTTTTT. It specifies CAWRAQLNTGELFF.

This chain links TRBV18 with TRBJ1-1, with 8 bases lining up with TRBD1. Germline CDR1 KGHSH, CDR2 LQKENI. V lost 0 bases and J lost 4; bases outside the gene matches: 13. This CDR3 comprises 18 residues. The CDR3 loop is CASSPPTGQGSVGTEAFF. For the CDR3, the DNA is TGTGCCAGCTCACCACCGACAGGACAGGGCTCGGTGGGCACTGAAGCTTTCTTT.

V and J are TRBV25-1 and TRBJ1-6, with 11 bases matching TRBD1. The length of the CDR3 is 14 residues. V lost 6 bases, J lost 10 bases, and 5 bases stayed unmatched. Per germline, CDR1 MGHDK and CDR2 SYGVNS. This CDR3 is CASRTGTGGSPLHF. The DNA for the CDR3 is TGTGCCAGCAGGACCGGGACAGGGGGATCACCCCTCCACTTT.